This T cell receptor beta chain was observed in a study of blood T cell repertoires in COVID-19. Across the whole study: Spain, Italy and the United States supplied samples that represented acute and convalescent COVID-19.

Some clones are missing from TCRdb's copy, which holds only in-frame ones; the method was immunoSEQ multiplex PCR. The sample includes 150,000 to 200,000 clones, around 87% of them seen just once. The sequenced sample consisted of peripheral blood. This receptor was taken from a man aged 35-49 years with active or convalescent COVID-19.

The CDR3 is CASSPLRRSGELFF. CDR3 DNA sequence: TGCGCCAGCAGCCCTTTGCGGAGATCCGGGGAGCTGTTTTTT. The chain carries TRBV5-1 and TRBJ2-2; D gene ambiguous. The V and J ends lost 4 bases and 6 bases respectively, with 13 bases between them. The CDR3 is 14 amino acids. Looked up from germline, CDR1 is SGHRS and CDR2 is YFSETQ. Full variable domain (missing parts from reference TRBV5-1 and TRBJ2-2): KAGVTQTPRYLIKTRGQQVTLSCSPISGHRSVSWYQQTPGQGLQFLFEYFSETQRNKGNFPGRFSGRQFSNSRSEMNVSTLELGDSALYLCASSPLRRSGELFFGEGSRLTVL.